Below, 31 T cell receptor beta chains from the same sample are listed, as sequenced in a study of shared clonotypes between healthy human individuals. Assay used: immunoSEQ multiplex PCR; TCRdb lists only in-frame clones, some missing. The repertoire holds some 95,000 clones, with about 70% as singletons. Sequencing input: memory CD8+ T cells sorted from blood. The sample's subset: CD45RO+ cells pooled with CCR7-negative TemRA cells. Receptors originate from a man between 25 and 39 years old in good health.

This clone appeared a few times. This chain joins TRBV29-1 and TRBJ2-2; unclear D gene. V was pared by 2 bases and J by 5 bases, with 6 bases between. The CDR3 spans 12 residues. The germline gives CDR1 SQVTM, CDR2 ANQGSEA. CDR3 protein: CSVEFGTGELFF. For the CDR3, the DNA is TGCAGCGTTGAATTTGGTACCGGGGAGCTGTTTTTT.

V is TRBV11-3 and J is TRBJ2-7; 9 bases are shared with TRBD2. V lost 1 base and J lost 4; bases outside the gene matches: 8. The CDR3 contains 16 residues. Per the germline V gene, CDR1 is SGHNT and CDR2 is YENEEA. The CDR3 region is CASSLVPAGGRYEQYF. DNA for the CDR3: TGTGCCAGCAGCTTAGTCCCCGCGGGAGGGCGATACGAGCAGTACTTC.

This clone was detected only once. CDR3 sequence reads: CASSLVAGQVDTQYF. The CDR3 DNA follows: TGTGCCAGCAGCTTAGTAGCGGGACAGGTAGATACGCAGTATTTT. The genes are TRBV7-6 and TRBJ2-3, with D perhaps TRBD1 or TRBD2 (8 bases each). CDR3 length: 15 amino acids. Trimming cost V 1 base and J 5 bases, with 13 bases left between them. In germline, CDR1 is SGHVS, CDR2 FNYEAQ.

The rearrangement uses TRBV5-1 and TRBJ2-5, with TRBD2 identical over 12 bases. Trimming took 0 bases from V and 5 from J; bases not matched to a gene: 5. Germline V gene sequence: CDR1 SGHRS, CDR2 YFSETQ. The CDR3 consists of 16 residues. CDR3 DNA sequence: TGCGCCAGCAGCTTGGGGGGACTAGCGGGCCCCGAGACCCAGTACTTC. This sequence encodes CASSLGGLAGPETQYF.

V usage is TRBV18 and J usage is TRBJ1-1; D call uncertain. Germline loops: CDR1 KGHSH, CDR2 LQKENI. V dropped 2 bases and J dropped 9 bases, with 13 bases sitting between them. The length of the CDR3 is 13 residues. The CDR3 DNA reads TGTGCCAGCTCACCAGAACCCCAGTTCCAAGCTTTCTTT. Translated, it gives CASSPEPQFQAFF.

The CDR3 spells CASRAKLSRFHNEQFF. For the CDR3, the DNA is TGTGCAAGTCGCGCTAAGCTGTCCCGCTTTCACAATGAGCAGTTCTTC. The V call is TRBV12-2, the J call TRBJ2-1; the D segment call TRBD2 is taken from the table without a DNA check. TRBV12-2 is reported as a pseudogene. The CDR3 covers 16 residues.

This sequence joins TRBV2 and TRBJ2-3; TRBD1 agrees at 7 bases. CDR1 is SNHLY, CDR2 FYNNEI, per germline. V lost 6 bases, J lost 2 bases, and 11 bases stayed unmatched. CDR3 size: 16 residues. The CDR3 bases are TGTGCCAGCAGCGCTGCCCCGGACAGGTCCACAGATACGCAGTATTTT. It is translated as CASSAAPDRSTDTQYF.

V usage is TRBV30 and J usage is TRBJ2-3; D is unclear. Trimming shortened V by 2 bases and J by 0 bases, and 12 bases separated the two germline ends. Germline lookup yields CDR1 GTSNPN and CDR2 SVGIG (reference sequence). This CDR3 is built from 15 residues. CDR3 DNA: TGTGCCTGGAGTAATGGGGAAACTAGCACAGATACGCAGTATTTT. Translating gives CAWSNGETSTDTQYF.

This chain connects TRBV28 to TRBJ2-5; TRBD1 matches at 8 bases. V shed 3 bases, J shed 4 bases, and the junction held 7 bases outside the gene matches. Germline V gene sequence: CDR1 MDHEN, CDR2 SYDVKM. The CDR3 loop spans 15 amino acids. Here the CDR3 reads CASSFEATGGETQYF. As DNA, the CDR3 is TGTGCCAGCAGTTTTGAGGCTACAGGGGGAGAGACCCAGTACTTC.

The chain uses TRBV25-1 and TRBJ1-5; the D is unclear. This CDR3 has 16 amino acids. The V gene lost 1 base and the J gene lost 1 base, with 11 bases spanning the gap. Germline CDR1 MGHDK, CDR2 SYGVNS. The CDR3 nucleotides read TGTGCCAGCAGTGAATCCCACCAGGCCAGCAATCAGCCCCAGCATTTT. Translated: CASSESHQASNQPQHF.

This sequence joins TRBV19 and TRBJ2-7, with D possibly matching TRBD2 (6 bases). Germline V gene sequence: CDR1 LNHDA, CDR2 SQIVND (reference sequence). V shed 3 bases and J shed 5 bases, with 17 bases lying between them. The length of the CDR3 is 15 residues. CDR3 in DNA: TGTGCCAGTAGTATCTCGGGGGTCGTGAGGAACGAGCAGTACTTC. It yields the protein CASSISGVVRNEQYF. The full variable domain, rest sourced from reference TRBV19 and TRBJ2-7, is DGGITQSPKYLFRKEGQNVTLSCEQNLNHDAMYWYRQDPGQGLRLIYYSQIVNDFQKGDIAEGYSVSREKKESFPLTVTSAQKNPTAFYLCASSISGVVRNEQYFGPGTRLTVT.

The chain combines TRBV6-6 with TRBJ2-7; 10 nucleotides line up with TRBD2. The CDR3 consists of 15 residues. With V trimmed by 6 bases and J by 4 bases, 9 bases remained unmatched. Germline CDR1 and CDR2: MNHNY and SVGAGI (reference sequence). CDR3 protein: CASSSPRLAGYEQYF. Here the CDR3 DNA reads TGTGCCAGCAGCTCTCCAAGACTAGCGGGTTACGAGCAGTACTTC.

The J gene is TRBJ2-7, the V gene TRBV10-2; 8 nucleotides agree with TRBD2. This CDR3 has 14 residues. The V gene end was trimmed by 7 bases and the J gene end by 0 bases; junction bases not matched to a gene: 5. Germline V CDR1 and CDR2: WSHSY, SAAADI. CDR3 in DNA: TGCGCCAGCACCGGTAGCGGGGCCTCCTACGAGCAGTACTTC. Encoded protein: CASTGSGASYEQYF.

CDR3 loop: CASSLAAVGDLYEQYF. The CDR3 DNA is TGTGCCAGCAGTTTAGCGGCCGTCGGGGACCTCTACGAGCAGTACTTC. The chain employs TRBV28 and TRBJ2-7; D possibly uses TRBD1 or TRBD2 (5 bases each). The CDR3 is made up of 16 amino acids. CDR1 is MDHEN and CDR2 is SYDVKM in the germline V gene. Trimming removed 2 bases at V and 3 bases at J, with 17 bases between.

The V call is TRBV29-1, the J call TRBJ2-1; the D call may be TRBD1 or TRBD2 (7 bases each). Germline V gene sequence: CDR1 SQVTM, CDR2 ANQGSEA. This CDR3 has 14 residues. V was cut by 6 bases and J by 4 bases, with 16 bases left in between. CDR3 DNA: TGCAGCGTAGGGGGCCGAGCGGGATACAATGAGCAGTTCTTC. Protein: CSVGGRAGYNEQFF.

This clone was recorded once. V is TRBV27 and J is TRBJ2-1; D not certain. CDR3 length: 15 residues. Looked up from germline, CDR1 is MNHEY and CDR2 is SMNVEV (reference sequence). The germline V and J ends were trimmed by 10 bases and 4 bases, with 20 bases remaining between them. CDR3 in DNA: TGTGCCACCTCCGGGTTCATTTTCGGATACAATGAGCAGTTCTTC. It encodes CATSGFIFGYNEQFF.

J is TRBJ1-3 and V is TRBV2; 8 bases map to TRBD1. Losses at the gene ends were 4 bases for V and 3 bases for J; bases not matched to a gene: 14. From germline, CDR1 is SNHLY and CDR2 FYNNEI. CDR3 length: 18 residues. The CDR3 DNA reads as TGTGCCAGCAGTGGTTTCGCGGGCAGGGGGCTAAGTGGAAACACCATATATTTT. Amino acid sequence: CASSGFAGRGLSGNTIYF.

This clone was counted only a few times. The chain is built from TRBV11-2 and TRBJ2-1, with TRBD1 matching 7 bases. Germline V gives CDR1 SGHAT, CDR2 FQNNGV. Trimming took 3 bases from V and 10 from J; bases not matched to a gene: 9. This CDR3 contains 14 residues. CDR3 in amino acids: CASSFGTGENEQFF. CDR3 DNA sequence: TGTGCCAGCAGCTTCGGTACAGGGGAGAACGAGCAGTTCTTC.

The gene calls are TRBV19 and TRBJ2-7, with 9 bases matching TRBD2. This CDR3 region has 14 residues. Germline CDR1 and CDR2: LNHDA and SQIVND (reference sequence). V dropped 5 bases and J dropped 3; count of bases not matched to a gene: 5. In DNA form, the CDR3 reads TGTGCCAGTAGTCCAGGACTAGCGATCTACGAGCAGTACTTC. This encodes CASSPGLAIYEQYF.

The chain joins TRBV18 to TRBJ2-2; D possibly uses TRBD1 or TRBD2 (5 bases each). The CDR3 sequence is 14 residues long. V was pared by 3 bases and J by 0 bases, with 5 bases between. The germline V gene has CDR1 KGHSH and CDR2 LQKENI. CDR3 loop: CASSPGPNTGELFF. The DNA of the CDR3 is TGTGCCAGCTCACCGGGACCGAACACCGGGGAGCTGTTTTTT.

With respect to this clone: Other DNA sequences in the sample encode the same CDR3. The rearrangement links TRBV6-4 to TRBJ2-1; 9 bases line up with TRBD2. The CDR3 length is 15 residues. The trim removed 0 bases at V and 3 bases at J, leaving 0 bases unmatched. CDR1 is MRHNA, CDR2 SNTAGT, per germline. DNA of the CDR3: TGTGCCAGCAGTGACTCGACTAGCGGCTACAATGAGCAGTTCTTC. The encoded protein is CASSDSTSGYNEQFF.

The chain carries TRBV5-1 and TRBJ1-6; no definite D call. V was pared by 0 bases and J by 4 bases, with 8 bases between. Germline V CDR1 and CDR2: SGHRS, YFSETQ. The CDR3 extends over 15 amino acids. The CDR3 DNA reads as TGCGCCAGCAGCTTGGCCAGTCCTTATAATTCACCCCTCCACTTT. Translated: CASSLASPYNSPLHF. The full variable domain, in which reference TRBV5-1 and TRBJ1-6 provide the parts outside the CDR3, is KAGVTQTPRYLIKTRGQQVTLSCSPISGHRSVSWYQQTPGQGLQFLFEYFSETQRNKGNFPGRFSGRQFSNSRSEMNVSTLELGDSALYLCASSLASPYNSPLHFGNGTRLTVT.

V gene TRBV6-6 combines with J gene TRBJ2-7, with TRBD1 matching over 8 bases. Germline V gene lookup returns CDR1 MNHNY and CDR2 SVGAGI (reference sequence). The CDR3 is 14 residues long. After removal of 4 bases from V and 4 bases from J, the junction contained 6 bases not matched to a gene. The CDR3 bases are TGTGCCAGCAGTTGGTGGGACAGGTCATACGAGCAGTACTTC. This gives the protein CASSWWDRSYEQYF.

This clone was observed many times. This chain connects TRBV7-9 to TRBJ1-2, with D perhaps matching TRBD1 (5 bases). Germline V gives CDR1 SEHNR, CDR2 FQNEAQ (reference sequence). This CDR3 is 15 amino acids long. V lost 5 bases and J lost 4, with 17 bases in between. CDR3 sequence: CASSPRDSTGYGYTF. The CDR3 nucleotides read TGTGCCAGCAGCCCGAGGGACTCCACGGGCTATGGCTACACCTTC.

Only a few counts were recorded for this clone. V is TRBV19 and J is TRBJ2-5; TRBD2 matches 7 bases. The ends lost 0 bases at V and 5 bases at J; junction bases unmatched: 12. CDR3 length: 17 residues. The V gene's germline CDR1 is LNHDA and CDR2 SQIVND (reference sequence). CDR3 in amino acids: CASSIDLAVTVRETQYF. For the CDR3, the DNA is TGTGCCAGTAGTATAGATCTAGCGGTCACCGTCAGGGAGACCCAGTACTTC.

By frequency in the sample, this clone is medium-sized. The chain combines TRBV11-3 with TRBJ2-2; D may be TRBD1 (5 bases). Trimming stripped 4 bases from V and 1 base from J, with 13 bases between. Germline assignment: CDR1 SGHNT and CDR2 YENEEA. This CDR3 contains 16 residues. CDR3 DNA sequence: TGTGCCAGCAGCTCATCCGCGGACAAGAACACCGGGGAGCTGTTTTTT. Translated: CASSSSADKNTGELFF.

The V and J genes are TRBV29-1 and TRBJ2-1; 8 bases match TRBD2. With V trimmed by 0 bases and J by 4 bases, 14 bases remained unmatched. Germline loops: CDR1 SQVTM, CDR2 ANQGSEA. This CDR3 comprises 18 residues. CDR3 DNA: TGCAGCGTTGAAGAGGGGCTAGCGGGCCAGGGGTTTTACAATGAGCAGTTCTTC. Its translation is CSVEEGLAGQGFYNEQFF.

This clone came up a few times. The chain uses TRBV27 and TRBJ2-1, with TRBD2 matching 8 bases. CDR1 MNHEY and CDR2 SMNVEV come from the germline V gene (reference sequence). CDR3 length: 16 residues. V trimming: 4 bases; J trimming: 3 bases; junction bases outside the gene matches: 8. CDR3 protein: CASSWALAGGYNEQFF. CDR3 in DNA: TGTGCCAGCAGTTGGGCTCTTGCGGGAGGCTACAATGAGCAGTTCTTC.

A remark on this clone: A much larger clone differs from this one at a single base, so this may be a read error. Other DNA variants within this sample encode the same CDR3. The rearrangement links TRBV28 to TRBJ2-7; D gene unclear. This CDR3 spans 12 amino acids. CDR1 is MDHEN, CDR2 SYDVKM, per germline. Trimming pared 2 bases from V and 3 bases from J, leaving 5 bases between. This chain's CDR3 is CASSLRDYEQYF. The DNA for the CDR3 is TGTGCCAGCAGTTTAAGGGACTACGAGCAGTACTTC.

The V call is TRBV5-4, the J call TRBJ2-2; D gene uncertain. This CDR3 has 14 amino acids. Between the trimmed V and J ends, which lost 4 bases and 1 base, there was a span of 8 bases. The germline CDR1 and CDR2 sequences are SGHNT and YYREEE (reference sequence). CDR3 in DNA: TGTGCCAGCAGCCTGCTAGAGAACACCGGGGAGCTGTTTTTT. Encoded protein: CASSLLENTGELFF. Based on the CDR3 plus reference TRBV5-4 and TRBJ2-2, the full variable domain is ETGVTQSPTHLIKTRGQQVTLRCSSQSGHNTVSWYQQALGQGPQFIFQYYREEENGRGNFPPRFSGLQFPNYSSELNVNALELDDSALYLCASSLLENTGELFFGEGSRLTVL.

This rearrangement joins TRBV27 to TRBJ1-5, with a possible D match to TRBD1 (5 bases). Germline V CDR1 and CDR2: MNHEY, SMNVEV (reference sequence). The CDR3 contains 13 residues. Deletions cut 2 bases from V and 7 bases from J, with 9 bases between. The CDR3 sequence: CASSLGGVQPQHF. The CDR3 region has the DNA TGTGCCAGCAGTTTAGGGGGAGTCCAGCCCCAGCATTTT.